This paragraph reports one T cell receptor (beta chain). Antigen: not known. Trimming left V 2 bases short and J 2 bases short, with 9 bases between. Per the germline V gene, CDR1 is SGDLS and CDR2 is YYNGEE. This CDR3 contains 14 residues. This record comes from a study of cytomegalovirus exposure and HLA in healthy donors. PCR was performed using 60 Vbeta and 13 Jbeta primers. TCRdb keeps only in-frame clones here, not all; method: immunoSEQ multiplex PCR. The sample lists roughly 200,000 clones; 70% to 90% were seen once. Study-level points and caveats: Within the data, a cluster of highly shared sequence variants was likely a sequencing artifact. Common viral pathogens were later found to be apparently linked to several of the most significant clusters. An analysis that came later showed most CMV-associated TCR beta chains appearing HLA-restricted.

This chain joins TRBV9 and TRBJ2-3; D is unresolved. The clonotype originates from a man aged 25 to 45 in good health and CMV-seronegative. The source material was PBMCs. The CDR3 region has the DNA TGTGCCAGCAGCGTGACAAAAACCACAGATACGCAGTATTTT. Translating it yields CASSVTKTTDTQYF.